Given below is one TCR beta chain in context. Antigen specificity is unknown. Through a sample-barcoded 5' primer and a J-beta primer mix, a second PCR was run for about 7 to 12 cycles. Each single sample gave us at least 3 million CDR3-containing paired-end reads. Using its own MiXCR run on the 5' RACE reads, TCRdb lists one record per CDR3 protein. The sample includes 650,000 or so distinct CDR3 sequences, 52% of them seen just once. The sample originates from a study of blood T cells in healthy people across ages. With V trimmed by 0 bases and J by 5 bases, 7 bases remained unmatched. CDR1 is SGDLS and CDR2 is YYNGEE in the germline V gene. The CDR3 is made up of 16 amino acids. Overall study results and limits: Naive CD4+ cells and diversity were both higher in long-lived donors than in aged donors. It was not known whether donors were CMV positive (a possible confounder of expanded clonotype changes).

V gene TRBV9 combines with J gene TRBJ2-5, with TRBD2 matching 10 bases. Sequenced sample: blood. This sequence was found in a woman older than 75 in good health. The CDR3 sequence is CASSVGSGGARETQYF. Here the CDR3 DNA reads TGTGCCAGCAGCGTAGGAAGCGGGGGGGCACGCGAGACCCAGTACTTC.